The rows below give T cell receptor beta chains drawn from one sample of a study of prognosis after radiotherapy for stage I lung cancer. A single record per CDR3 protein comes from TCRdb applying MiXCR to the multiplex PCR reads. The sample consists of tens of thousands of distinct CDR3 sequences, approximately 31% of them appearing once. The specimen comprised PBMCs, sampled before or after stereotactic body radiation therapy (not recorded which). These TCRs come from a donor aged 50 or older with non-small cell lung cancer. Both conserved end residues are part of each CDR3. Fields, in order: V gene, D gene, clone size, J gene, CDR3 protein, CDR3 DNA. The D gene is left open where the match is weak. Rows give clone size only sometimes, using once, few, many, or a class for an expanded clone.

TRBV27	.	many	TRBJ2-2	CASSSAREAGELFF	TGTGCCAGCAGTTCCGCCCGTGAGGCCGGGGAGCTGTTTTTT
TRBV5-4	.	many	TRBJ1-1	CASSPGNTEAFF	TGTGCCAGCAGCCCAGGGAACACTGAAGCTTTCTTT
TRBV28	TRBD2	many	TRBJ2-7	CASSFSGTSGSYEQYF	TGTGCCAGCAGTTTTAGCGGGACTAGCGGGAGTTATGAGCAGTACTTC
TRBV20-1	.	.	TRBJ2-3	CSARDQTGLTDTQYF	TGCAGTGCTAGGGATCAAACCGGCCTCACAGATACGCAGTATTTT
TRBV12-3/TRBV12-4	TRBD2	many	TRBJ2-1	CASSSPGLAENNEQFF	TGTGCCAGCAGTTCCCCGGGACTAGCGGAAAACAATGAGCAGTTCTTC
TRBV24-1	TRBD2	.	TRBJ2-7	CATSERTSGRAYEQYF	TGTGCCACCAGTGAGAGGACTAGCGGGAGGGCCTACGAGCAGTACTTC
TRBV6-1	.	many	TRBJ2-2	CASRPDDFKGTGELFF	TGTGCCAGCAGACCCGACGATTTTAAGGGGACCGGGGAGCTGTTTTTT
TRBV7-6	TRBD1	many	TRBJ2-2	CASSSGQVTGELFF	TGTGCCAGCAGCTCGGGACAGGTCACCGGGGAGCTGTTTTTT
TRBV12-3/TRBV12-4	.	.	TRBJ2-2	CASSLISGGGTVELFF	TGTGCCAGCAGTCTGATTAGCGGTGGGGGGACCGTGGAGCTGTTTTTT
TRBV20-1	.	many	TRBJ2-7	CSARFSSYEQYF	TGCAGTGCTAGATTCAGCTCCTACGAGCAGTACTTC
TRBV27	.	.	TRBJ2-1	CVSLLGEVGWGNEQFF	TGTGTCAGCCTTCTAGGAGAGGTAGGATGGGGGAATGAGCAGTTCTTC
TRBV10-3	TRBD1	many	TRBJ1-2	CAAQGGTDGYTF	TGTGCCGCCCAGGGGGGGACAGACGGCTACACCTTC
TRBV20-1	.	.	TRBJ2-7	CSARDRAVYEQYF	TGCAGTGCTAGAGACCGGGCAGTATACGAGCAGTACTTC
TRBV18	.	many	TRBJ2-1	CASSPSSRYNEQFF	TGTGCCAGCTCACCGTCTAGTCGGTACAATGAGCAGTTCTTC
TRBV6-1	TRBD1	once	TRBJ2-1	CASSHNTGQGPYEQFF	TGTGCCAGCAGTCACAACACGGGACAGGGACCCTACGAGCAGTTCTTC
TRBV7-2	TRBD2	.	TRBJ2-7	CASSSTRSSGYEQYF	TGTGCCAGCAGCTCAACCCGTTCTAGCGGGTACGAGCAGTACTTC
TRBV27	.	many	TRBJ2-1	CASSFPRGDSYNEQFF	TGTGCCAGCAGTTTCCCCCGCGGGGATTCCTACAATGAGCAGTTCTTC
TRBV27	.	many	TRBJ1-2	CASSFSGNKGDGYTF	TGTGCCAGCAGTTTCTCAGGGAACAAGGGGGATGGCTACACCTTC
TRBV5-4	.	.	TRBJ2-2	CASSPDRSTGELFF	TGTGCCAGCAGCCCCGACAGGTCCACCGGGGAGCTGTTTTTT
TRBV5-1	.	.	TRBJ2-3	CASNHSPGPTDTQYF	TGCGCCAGCAACCATTCCCCCGGGCCCACAGATACGCAGTATTTT
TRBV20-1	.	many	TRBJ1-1	CSARVGGNTEAFF	TGCAGTGCTAGAGTTGGAGGGAACACTGAAGCTTTCTTT
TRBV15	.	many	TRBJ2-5	CATSFTPGAGETQYF	TGTGCCACCAGCTTTACACCGGGGGCCGGGGAGACCCAGTACTTC
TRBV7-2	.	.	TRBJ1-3	CASSLVDFTGNTIYF	TGTGCCAGCAGCTTAGTGGACTTTACTGGAAACACCATATATTTT
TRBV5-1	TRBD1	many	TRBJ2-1	CASTGGTDYNEQFF	TGCGCCAGCACGGGTGGGACAGACTACAATGAGCAGTTCTTC
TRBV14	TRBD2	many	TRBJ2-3	CASSQESSGRVFIEMDTQYF	TGTGCCAGCAGCCAAGAGTCGAGCGGGAGAGTCTTTATTGAGATGGATACGCAGTATTTT
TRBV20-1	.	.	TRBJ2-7	CSAERGYEQYF	TGCAGTGCTGAACGGGGCTACGAGCAGTACTTC
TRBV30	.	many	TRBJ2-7	CAWSMAGAPYAYYEQYF	TGTGCCTGGAGTATGGCAGGGGCCCCCTATGCTTACTACGAGCAGTACTTC
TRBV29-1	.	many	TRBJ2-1	CSVGWGEQFF	TGCAGCGTGGGCTGGGGGGAGCAGTTCTTC
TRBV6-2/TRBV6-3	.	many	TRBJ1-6	CASSQVTNSPLHF	TGTGCCAGCAGTCAGGTTACCAATTCACCCCTCCACTTT
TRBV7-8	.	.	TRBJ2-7	CASSLADLGTRREKYF	TGTGCCAGCAGCTTAGCGGACTTAGGGACCAGGAGGGAAAAGTACTTC
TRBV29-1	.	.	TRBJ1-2	CSVEDDFGASSYGYTF	TGCAGCGTTGAAGATGATTTTGGGGCCTCCTCATATGGCTACACCTTC
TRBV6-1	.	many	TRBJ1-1	CASSELGILNTEAFF	TGTGCCAGCAGTGAATTGGGGATTTTAAACACTGAAGCTTTCTTT
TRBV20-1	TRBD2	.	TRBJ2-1	CSRSGKIANEQFF	TGCAGTCGTAGCGGGAAGATTGCGAATGAGCAGTTCTTC
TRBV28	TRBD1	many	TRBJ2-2	CASSLGTGTGELFF	TGTGCCAGCAGTTTAGGGACAGGGACCGGGGAGCTGTTTTTT
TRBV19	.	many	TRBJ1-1	CASSIFGATEAFF	TGTGCCAGTAGTATTTTCGGTGCCACTGAAGCTTTCTTT
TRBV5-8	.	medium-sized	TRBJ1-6	CASSSLTVNSPLHF	TGTGCCAGCAGCTCGTTGACAGTTAATTCACCCCTCCACTTT
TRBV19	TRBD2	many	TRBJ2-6	CASASGRAEGANVLTF	TGTGCCAGCGCTAGCGGGAGGGCGGAAGGGGCCAACGTCCTGACTTTC
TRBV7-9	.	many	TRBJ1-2	CASSLSGAGRHGYTF	TGTGCCAGCAGCTTGTCGGGGGCGGGACGGCATGGCTACACCTTC
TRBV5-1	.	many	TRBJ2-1	CASSLASDLGEQFF	TGCGCCAGCAGCTTGGCGTCAGACCTAGGGGAGCAGTTCTTC
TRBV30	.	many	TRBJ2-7	CAWSGPAQYF	TGTGCCTGGAGTGGGCCTGCGCAGTACTTC
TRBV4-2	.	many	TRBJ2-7	CTSSQGQYEQYF	TGTACCAGCAGCCAAGGTCAGTACGAGCAGTACTTC
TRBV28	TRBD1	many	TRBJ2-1	CASNTEVGTADDEQFF	TGTGCCAGCAATACTGAGGTCGGGACAGCCGACGATGAGCAGTTCTTC
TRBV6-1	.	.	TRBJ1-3	CASSPLGNTIYF	TGTGCCAGCAGCCCACTCGGAAACACCATATATTTT
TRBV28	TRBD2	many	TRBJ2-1	CASSPGRLAGLYNEQFF	TGTGCCAGCAGCCCAGGCCGCCTAGCGGGATTATACAATGAGCAGTTCTTC
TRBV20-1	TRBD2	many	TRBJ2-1	CSASHPVGTSNEQFF	TGCAGTGCTAGCCACCCCGTCGGGACTAGCAATGAGCAGTTCTTC
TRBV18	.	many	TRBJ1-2	CASSPRDPSGYTF	TGTGCCAGCTCACCACGGGACCCCTCGGGCTACACCTTC
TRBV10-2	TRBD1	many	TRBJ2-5	CASSDRGQGGETQYF	TGCGCCAGCAGTGATAGAGGACAGGGGGGGGAGACCCAGTACTTC
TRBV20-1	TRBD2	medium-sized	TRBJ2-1	CSALDRASGSWYEQFF	TGCAGTGCCCTAGACAGGGCTAGCGGGAGTTGGTATGAGCAGTTCTTC
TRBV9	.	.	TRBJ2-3	CASEAGTGVRATQYF	TGTGCCAGCGAGGCGGGGACGGGGGTTCGTGCTACGCAGTATTTT
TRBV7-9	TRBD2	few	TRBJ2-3	CASSPTHSGGSRDTQYF	TGTGCCAGCAGCCCTACCCATAGCGGGGGAAGTCGGGATACGCAGTATTTT
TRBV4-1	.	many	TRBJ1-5	CASSQELDRQPQHF	TGCGCCAGCAGCCAAGAACTTGATCGTCAGCCCCAGCATTTT
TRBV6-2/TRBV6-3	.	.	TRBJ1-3	CASSLLQILISGNTIYF	TGTGCCAGCAGTCTCCTACAGATCTTAATCTCTGGAAACACCATATATTTT
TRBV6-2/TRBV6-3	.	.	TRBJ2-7	CAILGDTHYEQYF	TGTGCCATCCTGGGGGACACCCATTACGAGCAGTACTTC
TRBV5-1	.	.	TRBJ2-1	CASSFGTGEPNNEQFF	TGCGCCAGCAGCTTTGGCACTGGCGAGCCGAACAATGAGCAGTTCTTC
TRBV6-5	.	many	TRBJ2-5	CASSYSLPGLEETQYF	TGTGCCAGCAGTTACTCACTTCCGGGGTTGGAAGAGACCCAGTACTTC